These 18 T cell receptor beta chains share one sample of origin, sequenced in a study of identical twins. Each CDR3 protein is one row after TCRdb ran MiXCR on the 5' RACE reads. Among about 340,000 distinct CDR3 sequences listed, 9% to 15% were seen once. These data also featured in a second study, about yellow fever vaccine responses in identical twins.

Sequences were obtained from CD8+ T cells sorted from blood. These receptors were obtained from a woman aged 18 to 35 in good health.

V is TRBV15 and J is TRBJ2-7, with D possibly matching TRBD2 (6 bases). Between the trimmed V and J ends, which lost 1 base and 2 bases, there was a span of 12 bases. CDR1 and CDR2 (germline): LNHNV, YYDKDF (reference sequence). The CDR3 consists of 15 residues. CDR3 residues: CATSRGVAETYEQYF. As DNA, the CDR3 is TGTGCCACCAGCAGAGGGGTAGCGGAGACCTACGAGCAGTACTTC.

The chain couples TRBV24-1 to TRBJ2-1, with TRBD2 matching 10 bases. With V trimmed by 6 bases and J by 1 base, 2 bases remained unmatched. The CDR3 extends over 15 amino acids. Germline CDR1 and CDR2: KGHDR and SFDVKD. The CDR3 DNA reads as TGTGCCACCAGTTCAGCGGGAGGGTCCTACAATGAGCAGTTCTTC. Residues: CATSSAGGSYNEQFF.

J is TRBJ2-1 and V is TRBV29-1, with 7 nucleotides matching TRBD1. The CDR3 has 15 residues. Germline loops: CDR1 SQVTM, CDR2 ANQGSEA. V lost 5 bases and J lost 1; bases outside the gene matches: 8. This CDR3 reads CSVFWDRGSYNEQFF. CDR3 coding DNA: TGCAGCGTTTTTTGGGACAGAGGGTCCTACAATGAGCAGTTCTTC.

This clonotype was counted a few times. This chain links TRBV3-1 with TRBJ1-2; the D is unclear. Germline CDR1 and CDR2: LGHDT and YNNKEL (reference sequence). V gave up 2 bases and J gave up 4 bases, with 14 bases separating them. The CDR3 consists of 15 residues. The CDR3 sequence is CASSQSPLDLYGYTF. CDR3 coding DNA: TGTGCCAGCAGCCAATCCCCCTTAGACCTCTATGGCTACACCTTC. Full variable domain (rest looked up from reference TRBV3-1 and TRBJ1-2): DTAVSQTPKYLVTQMGNDKSIKCEQNLGHDTMYWYKQDSKKFLKIMFSYNNKELIINETVPNRFSPKSPDKAHLNLHINSLELGDSAVYFCASSQSPLDLYGYTFGSGTRLTVV.

This clonotype was counted only a few times. This chain uses TRBV28 with TRBJ2-1; D possibly corresponds to TRBD2 (6 bases). CDR1 and CDR2 (germline): MDHEN, SYDVKM. Trimming took off 11 bases at V and 4 bases at J, with 15 bases between the two ends. The CDR3 is 13 residues long. DNA of the CDR3: TGTGCCTGTATCGCGGGGAAATACAATGAGCAGTTCTTC. Its protein product is CACIAGKYNEQFF.

This clonotype was counted only a few times. The genes are TRBV7-8 and TRBJ2-7, with D perhaps matching TRBD1 (6 bases). Trimming removed 1 base from V and 5 bases from J, with 18 bases in between. This CDR3 is 16 amino acids long. Germline-derived CDR1 and CDR2 are SGHVS and FQNEAQ. CDR3 residues: CASSLVGAGSNNEQYF. As DNA, the CDR3 is TGTGCCAGCAGCTTAGTGGGGGCAGGGTCGAACAACGAGCAGTACTTC.

This clonotype was seen a few times. The genes are TRBV27 and TRBJ2-7; 8 bases match TRBD2. From germline, CDR1 is MNHEY and CDR2 SMNVEV (reference sequence). The CDR3 is 14 amino acids. The ends lost 5 bases at V and 3 bases at J; junction bases unmatched: 6. CDR3 nucleotides: TGTGCCAGCAGTCCCAGCGGGAGTCGCTACGAGCAGTACTTC. The encoded protein is CASSPSGSRYEQYF.

This clonotype was found a few times. The chain joins TRBV12-3 or TRBV12-4 to TRBJ1-5, with D unresolved. The CDR3 runs to 15 residues. V was clipped by 7 bases and J by 5 bases, with 18 bases between them. The CDR3 nucleotides read TGTGCCAGCACCATAGCTCGGTTGAGGGATCAGCCCCAGCATTTT. Protein product: CASTIARLRDQPQHF.

This clonotype was recorded a few times. The chain joins TRBV13 to TRBJ1-1; 9 bases are a match to TRBD1. Unmatched junction bases numbered 9, after V lost 5 bases and J lost 11 bases. The CDR3 contains 13 residues. Germline V gene lookup returns CDR1 PRHDT and CDR2 FYEKMQ (reference sequence). The CDR3 spells CASSTGQGLDAFF. CDR3 nucleotides: TGTGCCAGCAGCACCGGACAGGGGTTGGATGCTTTCTTT.

This clonotype occurred a few times. The genes are TRBV11-2 and TRBJ1-4; 8 bases are a match to TRBD1. The V gene's germline CDR1 is SGHAT and CDR2 FQNNGV. V lost 4 bases and J lost 3; bases outside the gene matches: 7. This CDR3 is 16 amino acids long. CDR3 coding DNA: TGTGCCAGCAGCTCCCGACCGGGACAGGCTAATGAAAAACTGTTTTTT. It yields the protein CASSSRPGQANEKLFF.

This clonotype came up a few times. The chain recombines TRBV27 with TRBJ2-7, with 9 bases lining up with TRBD2. In germline, CDR1 is MNHEY, CDR2 SMNVEV (reference sequence). The CDR3 covers 17 residues. V lost 5 bases and J lost 0; bases outside the gene matches: 11. CDR3 DNA sequence: TGTGCCAGCAGTGCTCGACGCGGGGGGGCCAGCTCCTACGAGCAGTACGTC. This translates into CASSARRGGASSYEQYV.

The genes are TRBV21-1 and TRBJ2-5. TRBV21-1 is a known pseudogene. There are 13 residues in the CDR3. The CDR3 sequence is CASSIRIRETQYF. In nucleotides, the CDR3 is TGTGCCAGCAGCATCCGGATACGAGAGACCCAGTACTTC.

This clonotype was seen more than once but under ten times. CDR3 sequence: CSANGLPSRDEQYV. The CDR3 region has the DNA TGCAGTGCAAACGGACTCCCCAGCCGGGACGAGCAGTACGTC. The genes are TRBV20-1 and TRBJ2-7, with D maybe TRBD2 (5 bases). V lost 6 bases and J lost 5, with 20 bases in between. The CDR3 spans 14 residues. CDR1 and CDR2 from the germline V gene are DFQATT and SNEGSKA (reference sequence).

This clonotype was seen many times. The chain couples TRBV4-1 to TRBJ2-1, with 7 bases aligning to TRBD1. The V gene end was trimmed by 7 bases and the J gene end by 1 base; junction bases not matched to a gene: 10. This CDR3 contains 16 residues. Germline CDR1 reads MGHRA; CDR2 reads YSYEKL. The CDR3 reads CASTLEQGVSYNEQFF. CDR3 coding DNA: TGCGCCAGCACCCTAGAGCAGGGGGTGTCCTACAATGAGCAGTTCTTC.

V and J are TRBV3-1 and TRBJ2-2; tentative D call: TRBD2 (5 bases). There are 16 residues in the CDR3. The germline V gene has CDR1 LGHDT and CDR2 YNNKEL (reference sequence). V was cut by 2 bases and J by 3 bases, with 13 bases left in between. CDR3 region: CASSQISLADTGELFF. DNA for the CDR3: TGTGCCAGCAGCCAAATTTCTCTAGCTGACACCGGGGAGCTGTTTTTT.

There are many counts of this clonotype. The chain has TRBV2 and TRBJ2-1; D gene uncertain. V gave up 7 bases and J gave up 12 bases, with 13 bases separating them. This CDR3 contains 11 residues. CDR1 is SNHLY, CDR2 FYNNEI, per germline. CDR3 nucleotide sequence: TGTGCCAGCAAGACCCGCACCTCGCAGTTCTTC. As protein: CASKTRTSQFF.

J is TRBJ2-7 and V is TRBV15, with D perhaps TRBD1 (6 bases). Germline values: CDR1 LNHNV, CDR2 YYDKDF (reference sequence). This CDR3 comprises 17 residues. Trimming took off 4 bases at V and 1 base at J, with 20 bases between the two ends. The chain's CDR3 is CATSNARGHGTSYEQYV. The CDR3 bases are TGTGCCACCAGCAACGCTCGGGGACACGGAACGTCCTACGAGCAGTACGTC.

This clonotype was seen only a few times. V usage is TRBV7-8 and J usage is TRBJ2-2, with D hard to call. Germline V gives CDR1 SGHVS, CDR2 FQNEAQ. The CDR3 is 14 amino acids. With 5 bases removed from V and 3 bases from J, the gap between germline ends came to 10 bases. CDR3 sequence: CASSVVLDTGELFF. The CDR3 coding sequence is TGTGCCAGCAGCGTTGTCCTGGACACCGGGGAGCTGTTTTTT.